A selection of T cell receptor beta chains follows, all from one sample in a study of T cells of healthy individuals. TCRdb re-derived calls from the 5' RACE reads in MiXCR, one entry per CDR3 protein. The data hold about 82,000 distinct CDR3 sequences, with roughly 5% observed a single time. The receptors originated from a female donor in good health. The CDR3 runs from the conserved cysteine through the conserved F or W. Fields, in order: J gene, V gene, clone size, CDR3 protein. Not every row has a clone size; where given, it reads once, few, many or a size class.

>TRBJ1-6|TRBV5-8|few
CASSLSLGVPGDNSPLHF
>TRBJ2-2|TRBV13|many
CASSLEEGATNTGELFF
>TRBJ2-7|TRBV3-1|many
CASSQVGAYEQYF
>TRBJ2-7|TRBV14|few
CASSSKHPTSPGPYEQYF
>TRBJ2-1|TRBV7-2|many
CASSLGRGDEQFF
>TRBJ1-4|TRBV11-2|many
CASSLAGGSTNEKLFF
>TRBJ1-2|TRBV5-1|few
CASSLDRGVDGYTF
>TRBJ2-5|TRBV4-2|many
CASSQEDQSETQYF
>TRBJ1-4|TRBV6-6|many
CASSSPGPRGHEKLFF
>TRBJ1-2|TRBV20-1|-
CSARDRSPERDFRDGYTF
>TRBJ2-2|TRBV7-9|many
CASSLYTGLNTGELFF
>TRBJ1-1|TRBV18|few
CASSGNTEAFF
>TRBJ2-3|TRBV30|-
CARESGRDTQYF
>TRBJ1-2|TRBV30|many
CAGPKAAGANYGYTF
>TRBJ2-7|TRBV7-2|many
CASSVGQGALEQYF
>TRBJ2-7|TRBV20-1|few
CSASLAGVIDYEQYF
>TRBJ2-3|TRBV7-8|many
CASSLALGHRTDTQYF
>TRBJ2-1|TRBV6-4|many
CASIPRMPGGLQYNEQFF
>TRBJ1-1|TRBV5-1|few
CASSWIQGAGTEAFF
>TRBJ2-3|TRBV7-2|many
CASSFLTRAGDTQYF
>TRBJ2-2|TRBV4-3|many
CASNGLPKSKVPGELFF
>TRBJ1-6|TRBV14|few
CASSRSQGRWGNSPLHF
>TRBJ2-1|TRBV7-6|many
CASSLQTSGRVIEQFF
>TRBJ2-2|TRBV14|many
CASSQWTSGRGDTGELFF
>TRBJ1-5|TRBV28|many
CASSLGQGLVRPQHF
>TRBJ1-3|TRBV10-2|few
CAAGGHSGNTIYF
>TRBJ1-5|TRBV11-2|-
CASSLDRNQPQHF
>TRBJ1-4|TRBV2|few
CASTPDSNEKLFF
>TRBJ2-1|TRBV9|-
CASSGARGLYNEQFF
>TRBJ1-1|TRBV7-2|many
CASSPRTQGTEAFF
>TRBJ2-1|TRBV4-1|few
CASSQWTSFNEQFF
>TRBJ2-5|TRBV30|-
CAWSVWTQETQYF
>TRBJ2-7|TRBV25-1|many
CASREGARGEQYF
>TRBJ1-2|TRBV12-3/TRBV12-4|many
CASSYGGNYGYTF
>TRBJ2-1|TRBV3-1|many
CASSPLNIDNEQFF
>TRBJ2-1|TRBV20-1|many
CSASPSGSDYNEQFF
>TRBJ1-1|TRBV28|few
CASSEPGQGFDTEAFF
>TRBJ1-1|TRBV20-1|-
CSARGRRSTEAFF
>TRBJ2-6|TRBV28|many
CASSLTYGTGLSGANVLTF
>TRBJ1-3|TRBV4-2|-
CASSQDLGSAGNTIYF
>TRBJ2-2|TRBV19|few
CASSYRDRRLNTGELFF
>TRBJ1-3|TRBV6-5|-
CASRLGSWSSGNTIYF
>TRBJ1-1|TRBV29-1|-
CSVRRGNTEAFF